What follows are 2 T cell receptor beta chains derived from one specimen sequenced in a study of blood T cells in healthy people across ages. A second PCR, run for about 7 to 11 cycles, used a sample-barcoded 5' primer plus a J-beta primer mix. TCRdb used MiXCR to reprocess the 5' RACE reads, holding one entry per CDR3 protein. The repertoire consists of around 1.7 million distinct CDR3 sequences, with about 28% occurring once and the leading ten covering less than 9.5%. The sample consisted of blood. The receptors originated from a woman aged 25 to 45 in good health.

V and J are TRBV27 and TRBJ2-1, with D unresolved. Germline CDR1 reads MNHEY; CDR2 reads SMNVEV (reference sequence). The CDR3 totals 10 residues. V lost 9 bases to trimming and J lost 4 bases, with 4 bases between them. CDR3: CARNYNEQFF. As DNA, the CDR3 is TGTGCCAGGAATTACAATGAGCAGTTCTTC.

In its sample, this clonotype was seen a few times. V is TRBV28 and J is TRBJ1-4; TRBD1 aligns across 9 bases. V was pared by 6 bases and J by 8 bases, with 10 bases of the junction left unmatched. There are 15 residues in the CDR3. CDR1 and CDR2 from the germline V gene are MDHEN and SYDVKM. CDR3 in DNA: TGTGCCAGCAGGGACCCCGGGACAGGGAACGAAAAACTGTTTTTT. Translated: CASRDPGTGNEKLFF. The full variable domain, completed using reference TRBV28 and TRBJ1-4, is DVKVTQSSRYLVKRTGEKVFLECVQDMDHENMFWYRQDPGLGLRLIYFSYDVKMKEKGDIPEGYSVSREKKERFSLILESASTNQTSMYLCASRDPGTGNEKLFFGSGTQLSVL.